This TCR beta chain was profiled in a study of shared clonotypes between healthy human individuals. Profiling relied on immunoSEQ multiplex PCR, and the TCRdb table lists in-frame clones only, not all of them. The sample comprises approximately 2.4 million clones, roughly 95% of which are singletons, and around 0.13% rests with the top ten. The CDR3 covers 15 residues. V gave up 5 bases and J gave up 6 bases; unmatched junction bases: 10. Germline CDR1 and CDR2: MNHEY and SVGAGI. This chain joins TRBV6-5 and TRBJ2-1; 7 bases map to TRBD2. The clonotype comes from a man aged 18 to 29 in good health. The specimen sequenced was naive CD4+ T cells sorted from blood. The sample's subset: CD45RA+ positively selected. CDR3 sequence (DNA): TGTGCCAGCAGTCCCTCCGGACTAGGGTCCAATGAGCAGTTCTTC. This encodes CASSPSGLGSNEQFF.